This entry lists 5 T cell receptor beta chains sequenced from one sample in a study of human T cells and chemical hapten exposure. Noted time point: patch test 1, 2 weeks after DPC sensitization. The sample's treatment: therapeutic diphenylcyclopropenone sensitization with weekly scalp DPC. TCRdb redid the calling of the RACE reads with MiXCR, one entry per CDR3 protein. The sample carries around 340,000 distinct CDR3 sequences, under 9% recorded once. The source material was whole blood, sampled in connection with sensitization to the hapten diphenylcyclopropenone (DPC). The receptors shown here come from a woman in her late teens or twenties with alopecia areata. Some clones in this sample may be carry-over from other donors' samples.

This clonotype was found a few times. The rearrangement joins TRBV4-3 to TRBJ1-4; D gene ambiguous. Germline V gene lookup returns CDR1 LGHNA and CDR2 YSLEER. V was pared by 1 base and J by 5 bases, with 11 bases between. CDR3 length: 15 amino acids. DNA of the CDR3: TGCGCCAGCAGCCAAGGTAACAGCCGAAATGAAAAACTGTTTTTT. Amino acid sequence: CASSQGNSRNEKLFF.

This chain links TRBV7-9 with TRBJ1-6; no clear D. V lost 5 bases, J lost 6 bases, and 14 bases lay in between. CDR1 and CDR2 from the germline V gene are SEHNR and FQNEAQ (reference sequence). The CDR3 contains 15 residues. This CDR3 is CASSAVAPSNSPLHF. In DNA, the CDR3 is TGTGCCAGCAGCGCCGTTGCTCCCTCTAATTCACCCCTCCACTTT.

This clonotype was seen many times. The chain is built from TRBV6-5 and TRBJ2-2; 9 bases are shared with TRBD1. The CDR3 is 18 amino acids. V lost 0 bases, J lost 5 bases, and 10 bases stayed unmatched. The V gene's germline CDR1 is MNHEY and CDR2 SVGAGI. The chain's CDR3 is CASSYSRGQGGGTGELFF. In DNA form, the CDR3 reads TGTGCCAGCAGTTACTCGAGGGGACAGGGAGGGGGGACCGGGGAGCTGTTTTTT.

The chain joins TRBV6-6 to TRBJ1-6; 9 bases are a match to TRBD1. V shed 5 bases and J 5 bases; nucleotides not matched to a gene: 7. This CDR3 has 16 residues. CDR1 and CDR2 (germline): MNHNY, SVGAGI (reference sequence). Written as DNA, the CDR3 is TGTGCCAGCAGTACTACAGGGGGCGACAATAATTCACCCCTCCACTTT. It is translated as CASSTTGGDNNSPLHF.

The CDR3 DNA is TGCGCCAGCAGCCAAGATGGACAGGGGGTCGGGGCCAACGTCCTGACTTTC. It specifies CASSQDGQGVGANVLTF. The chain links TRBV4-3 to TRBJ2-6, with 10 bases matching TRBD1. The CDR3 extends over 17 amino acids. The J segment lost 4 bases and the V segment lost 0 bases, leaving 3 bases of the junction unmatched. Germline V CDR1 and CDR2: LGHNA, YSLEER.